This T cell receptor (beta chain) was recorded in a study of blood T cell repertoires in COVID-19. Across the whole study: Nucleic acid was either cDNA or gDNA, and it came from T cells, B-cell-depleted T cells, or PBMCs.

Authors' processing steps: Reference gene primer amplification yielded estimated nucleated cell counts. The method was immunoSEQ multiplex PCR; TCRdb's version includes in-frame clones alone and lacks a portion of them. V and J calls and clone size come straight from that table; D and trimming were deduced from the DNA. This sample has 200,000 to 300,000 clones, with 84% found just once. Trimming removed 6 bases from V and 0 bases from J, with 7 bases in between. Germline V gives CDR1 MNHNS, CDR2 SASEGT. The CDR3 spans 13 residues. The V gene is TRBV6-1, the J gene TRBJ2-3; the D gene is possibly TRBD2 (5 bases). The sequenced material came from peripheral blood. The receptor's source is a man aged 60 to 69 with acute or convalescent COVID-19. The chain's CDR3 is CASRDSSTDTQYF. CDR3 in DNA: TGTGCCAGCAGGGACTCTAGCACAGATACGCAGTATTTT.